Given below is one TCR beta chain in context. Its antigen is currently unknown. The CDR3 is 16 amino acids. Trimming shortened V by 4 bases and J by 4 bases, and 19 bases separated the two germline ends. Per germline, CDR1 SGHDT and CDR2 YYEEEE. The assay was immunoSEQ multiplex PCR, and TCRdb's table has in-frame clones only and misses some. Of 160,000 or so clones listed, about 82% were seen once; the top ten hold about 2%. The data were taken from a study of cytomegalovirus exposure and HLA in healthy donors. The study, taken as a whole, reports: It was found in a later analysis that first-cohort TCR clusters tended to co-occur in the roughly 120 validation repertoires. Accounts indicate the classifier identified cytomegalovirus status with strong specificity and sensitivity. There were 164 TCR beta chains listed as cytomegalovirus-associated.

This clonotype was obtained from a man aged 25 to 40 in good health and CMV-seropositive. The specimen sequenced was PBMCs. The chain carries TRBV5-6 and TRBJ2-3; D not certain. Here the CDR3 DNA reads TGTGCCAGCAGCCAGAGGTTCGTAGGCGGCCCAGATACGCAGTATTTT. Its protein product is CASSQRFVGGPDTQYF.